This note documents a single T cell receptor beta chain sequence. Its antigen is unidentified. Germline values: CDR1 SNHLY, CDR2 FYNNEI. Trimming took 4 bases from V and 6 from J; bases not matched to a gene: 11. This CDR3 is 15 amino acids long. Mismatch repair deficiency was confirmed in all patients, by PCR or immunohistochemistry. The TCR-sequenced patients were a few responders to pembrolizumab. This specimen comes from a study of PD-1 blockade in mismatch repair-deficient tumors. Study as a whole: Patients had about a dozen mismatch repair-deficient cancer types, all previously treated and progressing. Study-level points and caveats: Tumor-resident clones, often absent from pretreatment blood, expanded after pembrolizumab and then contracted.

Libraries were prepared by immunoSEQ multiplex PCR; TCRdb keeps only in-frame clonotypes and omits some of them. The sample comprises 85,000 to 130,000 clones, 82% of which are singletons, and approximately 6.7% rests with the top ten. Sequenced here: peripheral blood, sampled less than 37 weeks after starting pembrolizumab. The sequence derives from an adult with mismatch repair-deficient cancer. This chain joins TRBV2 and TRBJ2-7, with 8 bases identical to TRBD1. This chain's CDR3 is CASSGGDRGFGEQYF. CDR3 nucleotide sequence: TGTGCCAGCAGTGGAGGTGACAGGGGATTCGGCGAGCAGTACTTC.